This TCR beta chain was identified during a study of cytotoxic CD8 clonotypes in ibrutinib-treated CLL. In the study overall: The average sample held around 280,000 productive templates and fewer than 100,000 productive rearrangements.

Researchers set a sequencing depth target of 1 in 200,000 to 1 in 1 million T cells. Repertoires were generated with immunoSEQ multiplex PCR, while TCRdb's copy carries only in-frame clones and drops some. The profile shows about 150,000 clones, about 76% of them singletons. The CDR3 consists of 13 residues. J was trimmed by 5 bases and V by 5 bases; bases with no gene match: 4. Germline loops: CDR1 SGHVS, CDR2 FNYEAQ. Study results and limitations: Clonality showed a rise at ibrutinib response that reversed toward baseline at progression. Stable or contracted on treatment, public clonotypes were also uncommon.

Remarks on this clone: Its cognate antigen is unknown.

This sequence was found in a human donor with chronic lymphocytic leukemia. The V call is TRBV7-6, the J call TRBJ2-5, with 8 positions matching TRBD2. The sequencing used PBMCs, collected after 24 months of ibrutinib treatment. CDR3 in DNA: TGTGCCAGCAGCCAGGGACTAGGGGAGACCCAGTACTTC. It translates to CASSQGLGETQYF.